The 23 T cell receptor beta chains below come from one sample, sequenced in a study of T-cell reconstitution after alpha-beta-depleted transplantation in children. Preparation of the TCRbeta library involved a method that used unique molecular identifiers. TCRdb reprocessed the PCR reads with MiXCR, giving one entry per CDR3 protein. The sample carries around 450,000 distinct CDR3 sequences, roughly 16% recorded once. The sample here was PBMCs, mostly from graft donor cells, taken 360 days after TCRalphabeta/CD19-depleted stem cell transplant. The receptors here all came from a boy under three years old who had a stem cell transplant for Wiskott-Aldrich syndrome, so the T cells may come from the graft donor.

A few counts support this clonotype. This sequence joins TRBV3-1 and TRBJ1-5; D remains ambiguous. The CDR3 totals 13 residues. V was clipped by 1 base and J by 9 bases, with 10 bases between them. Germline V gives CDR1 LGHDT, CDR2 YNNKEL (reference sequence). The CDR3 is CASSQVRLGPQHF. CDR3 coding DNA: TGTGCCAGCAGCCAAGTCCGGTTGGGGCCCCAGCATTTT.

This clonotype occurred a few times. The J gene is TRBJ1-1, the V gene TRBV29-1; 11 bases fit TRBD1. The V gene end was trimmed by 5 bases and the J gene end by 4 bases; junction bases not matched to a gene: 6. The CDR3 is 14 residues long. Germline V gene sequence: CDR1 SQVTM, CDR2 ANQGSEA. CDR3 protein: CSVLIGTGGTEAFF. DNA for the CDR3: TGCAGCGTTTTGATAGGGACAGGGGGCACTGAAGCTTTCTTT.

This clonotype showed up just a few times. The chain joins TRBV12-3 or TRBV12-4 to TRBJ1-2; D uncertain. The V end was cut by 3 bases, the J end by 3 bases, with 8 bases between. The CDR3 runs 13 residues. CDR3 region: CASSFEGHYGYTF. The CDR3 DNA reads TGTGCCAGCAGTTTTGAAGGCCACTATGGCTACACCTTC.

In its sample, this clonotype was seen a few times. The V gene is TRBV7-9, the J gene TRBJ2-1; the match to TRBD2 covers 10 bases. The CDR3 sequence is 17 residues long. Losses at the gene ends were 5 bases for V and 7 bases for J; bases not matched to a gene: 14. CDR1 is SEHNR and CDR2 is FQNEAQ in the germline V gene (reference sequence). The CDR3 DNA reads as TGTGCCAGCAGCCATACGTCCTGGACTAGCGGTTTGAATGAGCAGTTCTTC. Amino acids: CASSHTSWTSGLNEQFF.

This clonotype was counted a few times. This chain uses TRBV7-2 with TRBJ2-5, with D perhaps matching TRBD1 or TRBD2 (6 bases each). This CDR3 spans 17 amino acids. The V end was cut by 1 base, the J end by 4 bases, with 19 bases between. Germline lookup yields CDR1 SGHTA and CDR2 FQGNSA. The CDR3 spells CASSLVFWAKGGETQYF. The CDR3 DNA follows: TGTGCCAGCAGCTTAGTTTTTTGGGCTAAGGGGGGAGAGACCCAGTACTTC.

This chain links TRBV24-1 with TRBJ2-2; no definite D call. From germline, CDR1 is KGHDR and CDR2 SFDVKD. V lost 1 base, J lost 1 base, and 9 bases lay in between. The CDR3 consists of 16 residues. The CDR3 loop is CATSDLGGENTGELFF. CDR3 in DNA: TGTGCCACCAGTGATTTAGGCGGAGAGAACACCGGGGAGCTGTTTTTT.

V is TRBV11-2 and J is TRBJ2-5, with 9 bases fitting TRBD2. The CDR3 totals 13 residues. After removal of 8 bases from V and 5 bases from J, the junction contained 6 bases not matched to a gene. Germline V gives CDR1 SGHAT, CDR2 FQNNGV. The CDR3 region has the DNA TGTGCCAGCTTCAGCAGCGGGGGGGAGACCCAGTACTTC. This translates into CASFSSGGETQYF.

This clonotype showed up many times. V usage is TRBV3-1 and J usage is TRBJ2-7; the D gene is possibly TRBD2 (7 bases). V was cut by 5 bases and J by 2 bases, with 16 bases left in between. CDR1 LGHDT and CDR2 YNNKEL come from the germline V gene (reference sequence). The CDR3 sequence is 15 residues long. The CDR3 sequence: CASSGWGGSTYEQYF. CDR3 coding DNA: TGTGCCAGCAGCGGGTGGGGGGGCTCCACCTACGAGCAGTACTTC.

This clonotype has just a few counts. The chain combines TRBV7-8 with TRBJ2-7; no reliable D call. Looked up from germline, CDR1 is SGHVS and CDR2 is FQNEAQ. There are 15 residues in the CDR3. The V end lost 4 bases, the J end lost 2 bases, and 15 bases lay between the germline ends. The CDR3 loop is CASSSLLAGTYEQYF. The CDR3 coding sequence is TGTGCCAGCAGCTCCCTTTTGGCAGGTACCTACGAGCAGTACTTC.

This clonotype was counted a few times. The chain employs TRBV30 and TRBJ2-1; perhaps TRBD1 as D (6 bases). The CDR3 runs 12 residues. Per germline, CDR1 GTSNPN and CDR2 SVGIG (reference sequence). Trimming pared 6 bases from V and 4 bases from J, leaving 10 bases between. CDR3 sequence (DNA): TGTGCCTGCCGAGGGGGTTACAATGAGCAGTTCTTC. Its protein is CACRGGYNEQFF.

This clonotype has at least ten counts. The CDR3 is CATSDAAFFTRRGDHNEQFF. CDR3 bases: TGTGCCACCAGTGACGCTGCCTTCTTTACAAGGCGGGGGGATCACAATGAGCAGTTCTTC. The chain uses TRBV24-1 and TRBJ2-1; 8 bases line up with TRBD2. The CDR3 loop spans 20 amino acids. With V trimmed by 4 bases and J by 5 bases, 21 bases remained unmatched. In germline, CDR1 is KGHDR, CDR2 SFDVKD.

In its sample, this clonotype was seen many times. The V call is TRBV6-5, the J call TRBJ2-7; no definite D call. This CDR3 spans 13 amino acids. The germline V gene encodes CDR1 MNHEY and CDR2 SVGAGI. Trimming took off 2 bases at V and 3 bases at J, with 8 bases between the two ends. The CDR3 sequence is CASSYGIFYEQYF. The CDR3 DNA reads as TGTGCCAGCAGTTACGGGATCTTCTACGAGCAGTACTTC.

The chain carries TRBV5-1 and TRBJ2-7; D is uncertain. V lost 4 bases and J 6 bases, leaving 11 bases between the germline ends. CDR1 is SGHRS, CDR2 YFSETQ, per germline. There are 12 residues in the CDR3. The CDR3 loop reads CASSPVGTEQYF. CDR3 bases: TGCGCCAGCAGCCCTGTGGGAACCGAGCAGTACTTC.

The CDR3 sequence is CASSENGRYGYTF. The CDR3 bases are TGTGCCAGCAGTGAAAATGGACGGTATGGCTACACCTTC. The V and J genes are TRBV6-1 and TRBJ1-2; D ambiguous. CDR3 length equals 13 residues. Trimming took off 2 bases at V and 5 bases at J, with 9 bases between the two ends. The germline V gene has CDR1 MNHNS and CDR2 SASEGT.

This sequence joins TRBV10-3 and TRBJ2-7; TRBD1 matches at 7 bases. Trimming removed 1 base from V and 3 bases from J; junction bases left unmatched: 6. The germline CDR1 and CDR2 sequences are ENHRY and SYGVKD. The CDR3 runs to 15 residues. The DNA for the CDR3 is TGTGCCATCAGTGAGTTGAGGACAGGTCTCTACGAGCAGTACTTC. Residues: CAISELRTGLYEQYF.

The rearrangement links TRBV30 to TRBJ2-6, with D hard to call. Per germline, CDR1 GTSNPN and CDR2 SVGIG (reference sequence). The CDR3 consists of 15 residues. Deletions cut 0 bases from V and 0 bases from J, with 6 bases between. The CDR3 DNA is TGTGCCTGGAGTGTTAGTATCTCTGGGGCCAACGTCCTGACTTTC. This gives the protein CAWSVSISGANVLTF.

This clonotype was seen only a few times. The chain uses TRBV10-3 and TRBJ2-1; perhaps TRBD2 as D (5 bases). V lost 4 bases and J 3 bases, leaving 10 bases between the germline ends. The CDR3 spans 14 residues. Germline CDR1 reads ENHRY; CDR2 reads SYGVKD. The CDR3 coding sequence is TGTGCCATCAGTGGGAGGCTAGGCTACAATGAGCAGTTCTTC. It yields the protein CAISGRLGYNEQFF.

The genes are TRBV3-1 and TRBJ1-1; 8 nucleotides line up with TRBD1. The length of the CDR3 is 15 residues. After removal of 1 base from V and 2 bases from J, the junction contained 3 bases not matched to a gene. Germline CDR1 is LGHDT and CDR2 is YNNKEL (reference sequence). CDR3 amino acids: CASSQGTGGNTEAFF. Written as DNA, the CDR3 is TGTGCCAGCAGCCAAGGCACAGGGGGAAACACTGAAGCTTTCTTT. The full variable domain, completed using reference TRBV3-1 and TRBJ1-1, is DTAVSQTPKYLVTQMGNDKSIKCEQNLGHDTMYWYKQDSKKFLKIMFSYNNKELIINETVPNRFSPKSPDKAHLNLHINSLELGDSAVYFCASSQGTGGNTEAFFGQGTRLTVV.

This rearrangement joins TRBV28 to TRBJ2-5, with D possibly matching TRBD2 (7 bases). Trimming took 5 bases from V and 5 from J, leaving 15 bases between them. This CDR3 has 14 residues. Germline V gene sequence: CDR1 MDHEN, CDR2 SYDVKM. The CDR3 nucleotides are TGTGCCAGCAGTCTGGGGGGGCCTAGGGAGACCCAGTACTTC. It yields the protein CASSLGGPRETQYF. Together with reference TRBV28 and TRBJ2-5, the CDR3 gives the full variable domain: DVKVTQSSRYLVKRTGEKVFLECVQDMDHENMFWYRQDPGLGLRLIYFSYDVKMKEKGDIPEGYSVSREKKERFSLILESASTNQTSMYLCASSLGGPRETQYFGPGTRLLVL.

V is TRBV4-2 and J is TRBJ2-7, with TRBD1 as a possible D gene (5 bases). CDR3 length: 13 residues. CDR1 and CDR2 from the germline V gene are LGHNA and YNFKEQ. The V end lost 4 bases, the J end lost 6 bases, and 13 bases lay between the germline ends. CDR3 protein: CASSPPDKSEQYF. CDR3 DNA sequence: TGTGCCAGCAGCCCTCCGGACAAAAGCGAGCAGTACTTC.

CDR3 amino acids: CSVAPDYDEQYF. Written as DNA, the CDR3 is TGCAGCGTTGCCCCGGACTATGACGAGCAGTACTTC. This rearrangement joins TRBV29-1 to TRBJ2-7; the D gene is possibly TRBD2 (6 bases). The CDR3 is made up of 12 amino acids. Trimming shortened V by 4 bases and J by 5 bases, and 12 bases separated the two germline ends. Germline CDR1 is SQVTM and CDR2 is ANQGSEA.

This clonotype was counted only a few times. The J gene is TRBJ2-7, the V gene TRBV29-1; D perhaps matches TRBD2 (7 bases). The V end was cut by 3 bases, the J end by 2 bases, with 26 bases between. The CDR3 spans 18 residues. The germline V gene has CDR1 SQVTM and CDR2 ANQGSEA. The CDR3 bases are TGCAGCGTTGACGGGGGGCCGACAGTTAAGTTCGAAACCTACGAGCAGTACTTC. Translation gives CSVDGGPTVKFETYEQYF.

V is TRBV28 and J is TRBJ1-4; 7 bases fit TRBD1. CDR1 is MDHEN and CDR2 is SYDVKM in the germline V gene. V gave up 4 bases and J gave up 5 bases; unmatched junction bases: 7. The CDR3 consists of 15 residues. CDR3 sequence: CASSSPVTGNEKLFF. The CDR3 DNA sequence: TGTGCCAGCAGTTCCCCCGTGACAGGGAATGAAAAACTGTTTTTT.